The next 9 T cell receptor beta chains were all read from a single sample in a study of glioma-infiltrating T cells after dendritic cell vaccination. Assay used: immunoSEQ multiplex PCR; TCRdb lists only in-frame clones, some missing. The profile shows approximately 85,000 clones, 85% of them singletons. Time point specified: after dendritic cell vaccination, including at tumor progression/relapse. This specimen was blood, taken after dendritic cell vaccination. The receptors were sampled from a human donor with glioblastoma.

V and J are TRBV28 and TRBJ2-7; 9 nucleotides line up with TRBD2. From germline, CDR1 is MDHEN and CDR2 SYDVKM. V lost 1 base to trimming and J lost 3 bases; unmatched junction nucleotides: 10. The CDR3 consists of 17 residues. CDR3 bases: TGTGCCAGCAGTTTATTCGGGCTAGCGGGATGGGTCTACGAGCAGTACTTC. Its translation: CASSLFGLAGWVYEQYF.

V and J are TRBV11-3 and TRBJ2-2; 11 nucleotides line up with TRBD1. This CDR3 is 16 amino acids long. The V gene's germline CDR1 is SGHNT and CDR2 YENEEA. V trimming: 2 bases; J trimming: 5 bases; junction bases outside the gene matches: 4. The CDR3 DNA reads as TGTGCCAGCAGCTTACGGACAGGGGGCGGAACCGGGGAGCTGTTTTTT. This encodes CASSLRTGGGTGELFF. The full variable domain, rest sourced from reference TRBV11-3 and TRBJ2-2, is EAGVVQSPRYKIIEKKQPVAFWCNPISGHNTLYWYLQNLGQGPELLIRYENEEAVDDSQLPKDRFSAERLKGVDSTLKIQPAELGDSAVYLCASSLRTGGGTGELFFGEGSRLTVL.

The chain combines TRBV4-1 with TRBJ2-1; 10 nucleotides align to TRBD2. The V gene's germline CDR1 is MGHRA and CDR2 YSYEKL. The trim removed 3 bases at V and 8 bases at J, leaving 7 bases unmatched. The CDR3 is 15 amino acids. CDR3 coding DNA: TGCGCCAGCAGCCAGCTAGCGGGGGCGGGGGATGAGCAGTTCTTC. Residues: CASSQLAGAGDEQFF.

This clone was detected once. The chain carries TRBV5-1 and TRBJ2-5; tentative D call: TRBD2 (5 bases). Germline CDR1 SGHRS, CDR2 YFSETQ. Trimming shortened V by 4 bases and J by 5 bases, and 12 bases separated the two germline ends. The CDR3 covers 13 residues. The CDR3 here is CASSGGVPETQYF. The CDR3 region has the DNA TGCGCCAGCAGCGGAGGAGTTCCTGAGACCCAGTACTTC.

This clone was seen once. The chain carries TRBV25-1 and TRBJ2-2, with TRBD1 matching over 8 bases. Germline V gives CDR1 MGHDK, CDR2 SYGVNS. Trimming removed 4 bases from V and 6 bases from J; junction bases left unmatched: 7. CDR3 length: 15 residues. The CDR3 spells CASSGRTGWAGELFF. The CDR3 DNA reads as TGTGCCAGCAGTGGTCGGACAGGGTGGGCCGGGGAGCTGTTTTTT.

The gene calls are TRBV5-4 and TRBJ2-7, with 11 bases fitting TRBD1. Germline CDR1 and CDR2: SGHNT and YYREEE (reference sequence). This CDR3 is built from 16 residues. V lost 4 bases, J lost 7 bases, and 13 bases stayed unmatched. The CDR3 nucleotides are TGTGCCAGCAGCCAAGGACAGGGGGCGCGATGGTATGAGCAGTACTTC. It codes for CASSQGQGARWYEQYF.

This chain uses TRBV5-1 with TRBJ2-7, with TRBD2 matching 9 bases. V shed 0 bases, J shed 12 bases, and the junction held 10 bases outside the gene matches. Per germline, CDR1 SGHRS and CDR2 YFSETQ. The CDR3 has 14 residues. As DNA, the CDR3 is TGCGCCAGCAGCTTGGGGCGGGAGGGCACAATCTGGTACTTC. It encodes CASSLGREGTIWYF.

Here the CDR3 DNA reads TGTGCCAGCAGCTTGGGTACAGGGTCGGGGGAAAAACTGTTTTTT. This translates into CASSLGTGSGEKLFF. The rearrangement uses TRBV7-6 and TRBJ1-4; a weak D match, TRBD1 (6 bases). This CDR3 comprises 15 residues. Germline assignment: CDR1 SGHVS and CDR2 FNYEAQ. With 3 bases removed from V and 8 bases from J, the gap between germline ends came to 16 bases.

V usage is TRBV7-2 and J usage is TRBJ2-5; TRBD2 matches 13 bases. The CDR3 is made up of 15 amino acids. After removal of 5 bases from V and 4 bases from J, the junction contained 4 bases not matched to a gene. Germline V gives CDR1 SGHTA, CDR2 FQGNSA. CDR3 sequence: CASSLGLAGLETQYF. CDR3 nucleotide sequence: TGTGCCAGCAGCCTGGGACTAGCGGGGTTAGAGACCCAGTACTTC.